This TCR beta chain was profiled in a study of cytomegalovirus exposure and HLA in healthy donors. About the study: Of 300 to 450 genotyped donors, 70% to 85% clustered with self-reported Caucasian donors. Study observations and caveats: For most subjects, TCR beta sequences were reported to predict HLA-A and HLA-B alleles with accuracy.

A multiplex PCR was run with 60 Vbeta primers and 13 Jbeta primers. Measured with immunoSEQ multiplex PCR; TCRdb has only the in-frame clones, and not every one. The sample records around 80,000 clones, 62% being singletons. The CDR3 is made up of 15 amino acids. Germline V gene data show CDR1 as SGHDT and CDR2 as YYEEEE. V was cut by 4 bases and J by 6 bases, with 16 bases left in between. This clone was recorded a few times. The antigen is undetermined. The sequence came from a male donor in good health and CMV-seropositive. Input material: PBMCs. The rearrangement uses TRBV5-6 and TRBJ1-4, with D unclear. The CDR3 nucleotides read TGTGCCAGCAGCCTACGGAGTGGAGTTGATGAAAAACTGTTTTTT. It translates to CASSLRSGVDEKLFF.